This TCR beta chain was observed in a study of T-cell reconstitution after alpha-beta-depleted transplantation in children. The study's findings and limits: T-cell numbers and diversity, one year after transplant, stemmed largely from T cells that were newly produced.

Researchers prepared the TCRbeta library using unique molecular identifiers, the study reports. From the PCR reads, TCRdb called clonotypes with MiXCR, one entry per CDR3 protein. The data show some 50,000 distinct CDR3 sequences, with 9.2% seen just once and approximately 25% held by the top ten. By proportion, this clonotype is medium-sized (0.01 to 0.1%). Antigen specificity is unknown. This CDR3 has 16 amino acids. CDR1 DFQATT and CDR2 SNEGSKA come from the germline V gene (reference sequence). Trimming pared 3 bases from V and 2 bases from J, leaving 17 bases between. The rearrangement uses TRBV20-1 and TRBJ1-5; D possibly corresponds to TRBD1 (5 bases). Sequencing was performed on PBMCs, mostly from graft donor cells, taken 60 days after TCRalphabeta/CD19-depleted stem cell transplant. This clonotype was obtained from a male patient aged 2 to 9 who had a stem cell transplant for chronic granulomatous disease, so the T cells may come from the graft donor. The CDR3 nucleotides are TGCAGTGCTAGGTCCCAGGGCTTAGGGGGCAATCAGCCCCAGCATTTT. It yields the protein CSARSQGLGGNQPQHF.